This T cell receptor beta chain was sequenced for a study of shared clonotypes between healthy human individuals. Sorted-subset replicate PCR reactions were performed with about 200 ng DNA, corresponding to some 32,000 T cell genomes. Some clones are missing from TCRdb's copy, which holds only in-frame ones; the method was immunoSEQ multiplex PCR. The profile shows more than 2 million clones, over 85% of them singletons. The naive CD8 population came from CD45RO-negative cells selected for CCR7, without terminally differentiated effector memory CD45RA+ cells. Study-level points and caveats: Some naive CD4 clonotypes, 4.5% to 5.5%, turned up in common across several donors. The sampled material consisted only of blood, and tissue repertoires are likely to differ. Estimated clonotype richness was generally higher in naive than memory subsets.

Concerning this clone: Its antigen is undetermined.

V was cut by 2 bases and J by 0 bases, with 11 bases left in between. This CDR3 has 16 amino acids. Germline CDR1 reads MNHNY; CDR2 reads SVGAGI (reference sequence). The receptor was derived from a man aged 18 to 30 in good health. Some clones in this sample may be carry-over from other donors' samples. The V and J genes are TRBV6-6 and TRBJ2-1, with D uncertain. Sequencing was done on a sample of naive CD8+ T cells from PBMCs. CDR3 sequence reads: CASSYPQLSSYNEQFF. CDR3 nucleotides: TGTGCCAGCAGTTACCCCCAACTGAGCTCCTACAATGAGCAGTTCTTC.